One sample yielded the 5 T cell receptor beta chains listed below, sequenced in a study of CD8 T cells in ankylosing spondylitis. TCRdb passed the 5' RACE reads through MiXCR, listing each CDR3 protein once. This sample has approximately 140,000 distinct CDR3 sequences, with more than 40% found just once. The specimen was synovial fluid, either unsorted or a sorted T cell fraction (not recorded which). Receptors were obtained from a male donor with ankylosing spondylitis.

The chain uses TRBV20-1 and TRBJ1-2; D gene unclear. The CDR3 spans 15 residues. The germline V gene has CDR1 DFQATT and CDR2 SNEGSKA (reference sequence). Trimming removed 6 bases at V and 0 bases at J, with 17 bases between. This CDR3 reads CSARSRRESNYGYTF. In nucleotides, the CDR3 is TGCAGTGCCCGCAGCCGGAGGGAGTCTAACTATGGCTACACCTTC.

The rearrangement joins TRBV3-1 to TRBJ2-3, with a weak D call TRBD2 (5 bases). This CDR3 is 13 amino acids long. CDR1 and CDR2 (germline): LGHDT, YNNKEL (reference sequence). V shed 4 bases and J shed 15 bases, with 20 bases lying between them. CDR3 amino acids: CASSLEGAEPAYF. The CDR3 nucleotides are TGTGCCAGCAGCCTAGAGGGTGCGGAGCCAGCTTATTTT.

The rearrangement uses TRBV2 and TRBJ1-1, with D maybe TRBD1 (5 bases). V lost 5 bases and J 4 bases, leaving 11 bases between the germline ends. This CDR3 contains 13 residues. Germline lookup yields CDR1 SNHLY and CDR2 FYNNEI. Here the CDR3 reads CASSSDRSTEAFF. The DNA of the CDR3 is TGTGCCAGCAGTTCCGACAGAAGCACTGAAGCTTTCTTT.

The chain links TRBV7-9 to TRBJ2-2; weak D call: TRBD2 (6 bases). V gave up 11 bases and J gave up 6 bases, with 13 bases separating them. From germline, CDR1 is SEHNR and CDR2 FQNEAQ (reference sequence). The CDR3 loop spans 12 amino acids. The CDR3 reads CAGRRGSGELFF. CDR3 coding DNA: TGTGCCGGAAGGAGGGGCTCCGGGGAGCTGTTTTTT.

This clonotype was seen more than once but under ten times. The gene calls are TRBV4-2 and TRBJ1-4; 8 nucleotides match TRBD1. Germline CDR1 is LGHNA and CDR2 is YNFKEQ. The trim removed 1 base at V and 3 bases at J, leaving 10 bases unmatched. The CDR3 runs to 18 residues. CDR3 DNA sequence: TGTGCCAGCAGCCAAGTAGTTCACAGGGGGACCGCTAATGAAAAACTGTTTTTT. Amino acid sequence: CASSQVVHRGTANEKLFF.